The 21 T cell receptor beta chains below were found in one sample sequenced in a study of T cells in women clearing cervical HPV infection. Here immunoSEQ multiplex PCR was the method, and the copy in TCRdb shows in-frame clones only, minus some. The sample shows some 19,000 clones, and about 15% sits with its ten largest clones. The specimen was blood buffy coat. These receptors originate from a woman aged 18 to 75 with a cervical HPV16 infection that either progressed to CIN3+ or cleared (not recorded which).

A remark on this clone: The observed sequence ends 3 residues before the CDR3 terminus, with the missing tail filled in from the germline J gene. The chain joins TRBV6-2 or TRBV6-3 to TRBJ2-3; no firm D call. Per the germline V gene, CDR1 is MNHEY and CDR2 is SVGEGT. The CDR3 covers 12 residues. The CDR3 spells CASSRNRETQYF. The CDR3 bases that were read are TGTGCCAGCAGCCGGAACAGAGAGACG.

With respect to this clone: The CDR3 is cut off 3 residues early in the read; its end comes from the germline J gene. This rearrangement joins TRBV11-2 to TRBJ2-2; D possibly uses TRBD1 or TRBD2 (6 bases each). This CDR3 comprises 15 residues. The germline V gene has CDR1 SGHAT and CDR2 FQNNGV. CDR3 bases read: TGTGCCAGCAGCCCGCTACAGGGAGGAGTGGAAAAG. Encoded protein: CASSPLQGGVEK. The whole CDR3 is CASSPLQGGVEKLFF. The full variable domain, with the rest looked up from reference TRBV11-2 and TRBJ2-2, is EAGVAQSPRYKIIEKRQSVAFWCNPISGHATLYWYQQILGQGPKLLIQFQNNGVVDDSQLPKDRFSAERLKGVDSTLKIQPAKLEDSAVYLCASSPLQGGVEKLFFGEGSRLTVL.

A note on this clone: The read gets to within 3 residues of the CDR3 end, and the germline J gene fills in the rest. V gene TRBV20-1 combines with J gene TRBJ2-1; 10 bases map to TRBD2. CDR1 is DFQATT and CDR2 is SNEGSKA in the germline V gene (reference sequence). This CDR3 contains 18 residues. Trimming removed 0 bases from V and 5 bases from J; junction bases left unmatched: 13. The CDR3 is CSARDVLLAGLKDNEQFF. The CDR3 DNA, read in part, is TGCAGTGCTAGAGATGTTTTACTAGCGGGGTTAAAGGACAATGAG.

For this clone: The CDR3 end lies 3 residues beyond the end of the read and is filled in from the germline J gene. The V call is TRBV19, the J call TRBJ2-2; no definite D call. Trimming took off 5 bases at V and 5 bases at J, with 9 bases between the two ends. CDR3 length: 13 residues. The germline V gene encodes CDR1 LNHDA and CDR2 SQIVND (reference sequence). CDR3 DNA, as far as it was read: TGTGCCAGTAGTCGCGACGGGACCGGGGAG. This codes for CASSRDGTGE. The complete CDR3 sequence is CASSRDGTGELFF.

A note on this clone: The CDR3 is cut off 3 residues early in the read; its end comes from the germline J gene. V and J are TRBV7-8 and TRBJ2-1, with 10 bases fitting TRBD1. From germline, CDR1 is SGHVS and CDR2 FQNEAQ. J gave up 5 bases and V 4 bases, and 5 bases lay outside the gene matches. The CDR3 sequence is 15 residues long. The CDR3 DNA, read in part, is TGTGCCAGCAGCTGGGAGACAGGGGGCAACAATGAG. It specifies CASSWETGGNNE. Given in full, the CDR3 is CASSWETGGNNEQFF.

Concerning this clone: The germline gene is not matched at one end of the junction; a read error may be the cause. The read comes to an end 3 residues before the CDR3 does, leaving the germline J gene to fill in the end. The genes are TRBV4-2 and TRBJ2-7; TRBD1 matches at 7 bases. CDR3 length: 17 amino acids. The germline V gene encodes CDR1 LGHNA and CDR2 YNFKEQ. Incomplete CDR3 DNA: TGCGCCAGCAGCCGTCGTTTAGACGGGACAGAACCCTACGAG. This sequence encodes CASSRRLDGTEPYE. The whole CDR3 protein reads CASSRRLDGTEPYEQYF.

With respect to this clone: Read data end 3 residues before the CDR3 end; the end is taken from the germline J gene. The chain recombines TRBV10-3 with TRBJ2-1, with D perhaps TRBD1 or TRBD2 (6 bases each). Germline V gene data show CDR1 as ENHRY and CDR2 as SYGVKD. The CDR3 loop spans 11 amino acids. Trimming left V 10 bases short and J 8 bases short, with 12 bases between. This CDR3 is CATQGGDEQFF. The sequenced part of the CDR3 DNA is TGTGCCACACAGGGAGGCGATGAG.

In the case of this clone: The read ends 3 residues shy of where the CDR3 ends; the end is completed using the germline J gene. The chain has TRBV7-2 and TRBJ1-6; no clear D. The CDR3 spans 15 residues. V shed 4 bases and J shed 3 bases, with 10 bases lying between them. Germline CDR1 is SGHTA and CDR2 is FQGNSA. The part of the CDR3 DNA that was read is TGTGCCAGCAGCTCATCCAACAGCTATAATTCACCC. This codes for CASSSSNSYNSP. The full CDR3 protein reads CASSSSNSYNSPLHF. The whole variable domain, remainder taken from reference TRBV7-2 and TRBJ1-6, is GAGVSQSPSNKVTEKGKDVELRCDPISGHTALYWYRQSLGQGLEFLIYFQGNSAPDKSGLPSDRFSAERTGGSVSTLTIQRTQQEDSAVYLCASSSSNSYNSPLHFGNGTRLTVT.

Note on this clone: The junction and the germline gene differ at one end; a read error may be behind it. The read finishes 3 residues shy of the CDR3 end, and the germline J gene is used to complete it. This chain uses TRBV20-1 with TRBJ1-2; 7 nucleotides line up with TRBD1. Germline V gene data show CDR1 as DFQATT and CDR2 as SNEGSKA (reference sequence). This CDR3 is built from 15 residues. CDR3 loop: CGARDPEGAYYGYTF. CDR3 DNA, as far as it was read: TGCGGTGCTAGAGATCCTGAGGGGGCGTACTATGGC.

As for this clone: The CDR3 end lies 3 residues beyond the end of the read and is filled in from the germline J gene. V gene TRBV20-1 combines with J gene TRBJ2-7; TRBD1 is a possible D gene (6 bases). Trimming left V 3 bases short and J 5 bases short, with 11 bases between. The CDR3 extends over 12 amino acids. Germline V gene data show CDR1 as DFQATT and CDR2 as SNEGSKA (reference sequence). Incomplete CDR3 DNA: TGCAGTGCTAGGCAGGGGCTCGACGAG. Its protein is CSARQGLDE. In full, the CDR3 reads CSARQGLDEQYF.

As regards this clone: The read ends 3 residues shy of where the CDR3 ends; the end is completed using the germline J gene. The chain uses TRBV2 and TRBJ2-2; the D gene is possibly TRBD1 (6 bases). CDR3 size: 14 residues. The germline V gene has CDR1 SNHLY and CDR2 FYNNEI. The DNA read from the CDR3 is TGTGCCAGCAGCTGGGCAGGGGCGGGTGAAAAG. As protein: CASSWAGAGEK. The full CDR3 protein is CASSWAGAGEKLFF.

Worth noting for this clone: Sequencing ends 3 residues short of the CDR3 end; the germline J gene provides the rest. The rearrangement uses TRBV4-2 and TRBJ1-2, with D possibly being TRBD1 (5 bases). The CDR3 extends over 20 amino acids. Germline V lookup: CDR1 LGHNA, CDR2 YNFKEQ. Partial CDR3 DNA: TGTGCCAGCAGCCTGAGCATTGGACTAGCGGGGGATATACCCACAGATACC. This sequence encodes CASSLSIGLAGDIPTDT. The complete CDR3 sequence is CASSLSIGLAGDIPTDTYTF.

On this clone: The CDR3 end is not reached by the read, which stops 3 residues before it; the germline J gene fills it in. This sequence joins TRBV5-1 and TRBJ2-3; TRBD1 agrees at 7 bases. This CDR3 has 15 amino acids. The germline V gene has CDR1 SGHRS and CDR2 YFSETQ. J was trimmed by 2 bases and V by 7 bases; bases with no gene match: 10. The CDR3 reads CASEKGDRDTDTQYF. The sequenced part of the CDR3 DNA is TGCGCCAGCGAGAAGGGGGACAGAGACACAGATACG.

As regards this clone: From the germline J gene comes the end of the CDR3, since the read stops 3 residues before it. The rearrangement links TRBV19 to TRBJ2-7; TRBD1 aligns across 10 bases. Germline V gives CDR1 LNHDA, CDR2 SQIVND (reference sequence). CDR3 length equals 14 residues. With V trimmed by 3 bases and J by 1 base, 0 bases remained unmatched. The CDR3 bases that were read are TGTGCCAGTAGTATGGGACAGGGGTCCTACGAG. Residues: CASSMGQGSYE. The full CDR3 protein reads CASSMGQGSYEQYF.

Regarding this clone: The CDR3 extends 3 residues past the end of the read, so its final part is completed from the germline J gene. This rearrangement joins TRBV5-1 to TRBJ1-1; 7 nucleotides align to TRBD1. Trimming removed 4 bases from V and 0 bases from J; junction bases left unmatched: 9. This CDR3 contains 16 residues. Germline loops: CDR1 SGHRS, CDR2 YFSETQ. The CDR3 protein is CASSPRPGQLNTEAFF. CDR3 DNA (partial): TGCGCCAGCAGCCCACGACCGGGACAGCTGAACACTGAA.

Of note for this clone: The DNA ends 3 residues before the CDR3 does, and the rest of the CDR3 is filled in from the germline J gene. The chain recombines TRBV7-2 with TRBJ2-5; D is perhaps TRBD2 (5 bases). The germline V gene encodes CDR1 SGHTA and CDR2 FQGNSA. The V and J ends lost 7 bases and 2 bases respectively, with 8 bases between them. This CDR3 is built from 12 residues. The sequenced part of the CDR3 DNA is TGTGCCAGCATGTCGGGGCAAGAGACC. Protein sequence: CASMSGQET. The CDR3, in full, reads CASMSGQETQYF.

The sequenced part of the CDR3 DNA is TGTGCCAGCAGCCCTCGGACTAGTTCACCC. As protein: CASSPRTSSP. The entire CDR3 protein is CASSPRTSSPLHF. This chain uses TRBV7-9 with TRBJ1-6; D remains unclear. The CDR3 is cut off 3 residues early in the read; its end comes from the germline J gene. The V gene lost 5 bases and the J gene lost 9 bases, with 11 bases spanning the gap. CDR1 is SEHNR, CDR2 FQNEAQ, per germline (reference sequence). CDR3 size: 13 residues.

About this clone itself: The CDR3 goes on 3 residues after the read ends, and that part is filled in from the germline J gene. The chain carries TRBV5-1 and TRBJ2-5; TRBD2 aligns across 7 bases. The V segment lost 3 bases and the J segment 4 bases; nucleotides outside the gene matches: 0. Germline V gene lookup returns CDR1 SGHRS and CDR2 YFSETQ. This CDR3 contains 12 residues. The CDR3 is CASSWGGETQYF. CDR3 DNA (partial): TGCGCCAGCAGCTGGGGGGGAGAGACC.

Turning to this clone: Coverage ceases 3 residues before the CDR3 finishes, and the germline J gene fills in the end. The gene calls are TRBV19 and TRBJ1-5; weak D call: TRBD1 (5 bases). Trimming took off 0 bases at V and 4 bases at J, with 7 bases between the two ends. This CDR3 region has 14 residues. Per germline, CDR1 LNHDA and CDR2 SQIVND (reference sequence). The DNA read from the CDR3 is TGTGCCAGTAGTATAGAGACAGCTAATCAGCCC. Translating it yields CASSIETANQP. The whole CDR3 is CASSIETANQPQHF.

Concerning this clone: The read terminates 3 residues before the CDR3 end, so the remaining end is supplied by the germline J gene. The V gene is TRBV19, the J gene TRBJ2-1; 7 bases match TRBD2. The CDR3 totals 17 residues. Looked up from germline, CDR1 is LNHDA and CDR2 is SQIVND (reference sequence). V trimming: 3 bases; J trimming: 8 bases; junction bases outside the gene matches: 16. CDR3 loop: CASSIGVGGGTLYEQFF. The sequenced CDR3 bases are TGTGCCAGTAGTATTGGTGTTGGCGGGGGAACCCTGTATGAG.

Points on this clone: The read finishes 3 residues shy of the CDR3 end, and the germline J gene is used to complete it. This chain connects TRBV18 to TRBJ2-2; D is possibly TRBD1 (7 bases). The CDR3 covers 17 residues. Germline CDR1 is KGHSH and CDR2 is LQKENI. CDR3: CASSPPGHRGGNSPLFF. CDR3 bases read: TGTGCCAGCTCACCCCCCGGACACAGGGGAGGTAATTCACCG.